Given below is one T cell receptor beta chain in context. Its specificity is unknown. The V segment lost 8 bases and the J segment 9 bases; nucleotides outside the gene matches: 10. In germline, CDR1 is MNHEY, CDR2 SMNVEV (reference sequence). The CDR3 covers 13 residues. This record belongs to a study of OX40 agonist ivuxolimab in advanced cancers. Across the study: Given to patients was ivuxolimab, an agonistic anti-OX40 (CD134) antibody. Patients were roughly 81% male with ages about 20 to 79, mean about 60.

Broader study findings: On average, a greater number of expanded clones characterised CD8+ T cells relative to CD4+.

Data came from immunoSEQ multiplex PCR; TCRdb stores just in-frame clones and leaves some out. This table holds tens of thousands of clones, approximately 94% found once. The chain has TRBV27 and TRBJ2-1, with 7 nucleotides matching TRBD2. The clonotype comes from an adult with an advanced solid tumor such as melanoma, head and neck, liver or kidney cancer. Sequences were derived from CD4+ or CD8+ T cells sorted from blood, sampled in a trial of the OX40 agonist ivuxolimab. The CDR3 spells CASAREVYGEQFF. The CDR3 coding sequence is TGTGCCAGCGCCCGGGAGGTATACGGTGAGCAGTTCTTC.